This paragraph covers one T cell receptor beta chain sequence. The target of this receptor is not known. No per-base quality is available; no much larger clone lies one base away. These data are taken from a study of shared clonotypes between healthy human individuals (TCRdb year 2020). Background on the whole study: A few men and a couple of women, aged 18 to 49 years, made up the cohort. For each donor, three plates each were used for CD4 naive and CD4 memory, two plates were used for CD8 naive, and one plate was used for CD8 memory. To estimate repertoire size and how much clonotypes are shared between individuals, the study performed deep sequencing of blood TCR repertoires from a handful of healthy adults. Different laboratories and diverse techniques were used to prepare libraries and sequence TCR repertoires, to increase sequencing depth and limit assay-specific biases. Each donor's leukapheresis produced roughly between roughly 0.85 and 9.5 billion PBMCs.

Broad study findings and their caveats: Sampling was restricted to blood, and TCR repertoires in tissue are likely to differ from TCR repertoires in blood. Compared with non-shared clonotypes, clonotypes shared by all four sorted-subset donors had higher generation probabilities. Approximately 5% of naive CD4, around 4% of naive CD8, approximately 2% of memory CD4, and over 0.35% of memory CD8 clonotypes were shared across several donors. Naive subsets generally had larger estimated clonotype richness than memory subsets. Rarefaction of sorted-subset datasets indicated incomplete sequencing despite the large sequencing depth. Based on pairwise subsampling, the degree of clonotype sharing among donors was expected to be affected by sequencing depth. The genetic and exposure-history diversity represented was limited by the small number of donors.

Donors were healthy HIV-negative adults with no recently reported acute infections or vaccinations. All donors were Caucasian adults living in Nashville, Tennessee, USA. CD4+ T cells were enriched by magnetic negative selection; naive cells were then positively selected on CD45RA, and the negative fraction formed the memory subset. Blood was collected by leukapheresis, and PBMCs were isolated by Ficoll-Histopaque density gradient centrifugation and then cryopreserved in liquid nitrogen vapor phase. Purity and quantity of every magnetically sorted T cell population were checked by analytical flow cytometry. Each sorted fraction had its genomic DNA isolated and then quantified by UV absorbance on a Nanodrop 2000c. Using the deep immunoSEQ assay, TCR CDR3 regions were amplified from genomic DNA by multiplex PCR. Extracted genomic DNA from each cell subset was spread evenly across all wells of several immunoSEQ 96-well plates, with each plate serving as a replicate. Each replicate PCR for sorted subsets received about 210 ng genomic DNA, equal to about 30,000 T cell genomes. The purified libraries were quantified using a Qubit 3.0 fluorometer, sized with a Bioanalyzer 2100, and then quantified again using the KAPA Library Quantification kit. A separate single-read 150-cycle Illumina NextSeq 550 flow cell was used to sequence each immunoSEQ 96-well plate. In the paper's pipeline: Because only junctional sequences without quality scores were contained in the immunoSEQ output, filtering matching that applied to full-length reads could not be performed. To assign V/J genes and CDR3, sequences were annotated using PyIR, a Python wrapper for IgBLAST v1.9, with IMGT germline references. Reads were filtered out if the reads had weak V/J assignments (E-value above 1e-6), no CDR3, stop codons, out-of-frame junctions, or ambiguous translated residues. V3J clonotypes were defined as sequences sharing the same inferred V gene, J gene, and CDR3 amino acid sequence. Percentage overlap between repertoires was calculated by dividing the number of shared unique clonotypes by the size of the smaller repertoire. Richness of each repertoire was evaluated using RTK rarefaction, the Chao1 estimator, and Recon v2.1 estimates of unobserved clonotypes. For all TCRbeta clonotypes obtained by the gDNA method from a handful of donors, generation probabilities were computed with OLGA. Not all clones reach the TCRdb copy of this immuneACCESS table, which keeps in-frame sequences only. Checked studies attribute under half of the gap to unresolved V genes and leave the rest unexplained. Clone size and the V and J calls come from that table; the DNA yielded D and trimming. Counted in this sample were almost 750,000 clones; 72% of them appeared once. Around 1.8% of the sample is taken by the ten largest.

Sequencing used memory CD4+ T cells sorted from blood. Interpreted using the paper, the cell subset or site label stands for: CD45RA-negative fraction. The source of this sequence is a woman younger than 45 in good health.

Here the CDR3 is given as CSVVRDGGSYEQYF. Read as DNA, the sequence is TGCAGCGTCGTCCGGGACGGAGGCTCCTACGAGCAGTACTTC. The chain was built from TRBV29-1 and TRBJ2-7; the D call is possibly TRBD1 or TRBD2, each sharing 5 bases. Including the terminal cysteine and phenylalanine, the CDR3 comprises 14 residues. Of all the DNA, just the CDR3 is kept, 42 bases in frame from base 1. CDR1 and CDR2, looked up from the germline V gene, are SQVTM and ANQGSEA. Between the V and J ends, shortened by 6 bases and 0 bases respectively, the junction contains 15 bases.